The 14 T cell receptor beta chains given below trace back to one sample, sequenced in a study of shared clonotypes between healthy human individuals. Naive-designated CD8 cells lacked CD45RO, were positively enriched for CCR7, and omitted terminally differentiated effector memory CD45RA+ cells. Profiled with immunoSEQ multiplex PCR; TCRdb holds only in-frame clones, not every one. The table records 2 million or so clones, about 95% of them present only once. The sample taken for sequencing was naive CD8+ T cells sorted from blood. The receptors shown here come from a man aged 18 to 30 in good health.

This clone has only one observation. The CDR3 bases are TGTGCCAGTAGTATCAGGGGCTCCACCGAGCAGTACTTC. Its protein product is CASSIRGSTEQYF. The chain is built from TRBV19 and TRBJ2-7; D possibly corresponds to TRBD1 (6 bases). CDR1 is LNHDA and CDR2 is SQIVND in the germline V gene (reference sequence). The CDR3 contains 13 residues. V lost 3 bases, J lost 6 bases, and 12 bases lay in between.

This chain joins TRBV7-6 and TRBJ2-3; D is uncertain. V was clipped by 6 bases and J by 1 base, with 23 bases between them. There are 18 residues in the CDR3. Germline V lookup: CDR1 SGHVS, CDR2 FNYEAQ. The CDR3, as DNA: TGTGCCAGCAGTTTCGACCGGAGCCCCCCTCGTTGCACAGATACGCAGTATTTT. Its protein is CASSFDRSPPRCTDTQYF.

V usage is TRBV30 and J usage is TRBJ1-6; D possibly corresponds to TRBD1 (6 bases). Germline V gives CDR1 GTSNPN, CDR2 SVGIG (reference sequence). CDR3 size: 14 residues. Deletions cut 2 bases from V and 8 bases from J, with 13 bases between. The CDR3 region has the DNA TGTGCCTGGAGTCTTAGCAGGGGATATTCACCCCTCCACTTT. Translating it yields CAWSLSRGYSPLHF.

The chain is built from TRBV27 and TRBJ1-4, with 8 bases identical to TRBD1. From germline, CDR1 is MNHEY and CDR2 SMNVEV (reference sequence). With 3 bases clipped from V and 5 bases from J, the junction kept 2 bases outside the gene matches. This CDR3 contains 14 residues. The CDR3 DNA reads TGTGCCAGCAGTTTGGACAGGGCCAATGAAAAACTGTTTTTT. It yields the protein CASSLDRANEKLFF.

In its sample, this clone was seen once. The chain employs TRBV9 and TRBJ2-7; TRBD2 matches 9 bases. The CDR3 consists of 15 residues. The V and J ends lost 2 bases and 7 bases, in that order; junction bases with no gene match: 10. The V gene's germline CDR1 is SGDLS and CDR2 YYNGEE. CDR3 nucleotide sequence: TGTGCCAGCAGCGTTGGGTGGTTAGCGGGAGTTGAGCAGTACTTC. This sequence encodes CASSVGWLAGVEQYF.

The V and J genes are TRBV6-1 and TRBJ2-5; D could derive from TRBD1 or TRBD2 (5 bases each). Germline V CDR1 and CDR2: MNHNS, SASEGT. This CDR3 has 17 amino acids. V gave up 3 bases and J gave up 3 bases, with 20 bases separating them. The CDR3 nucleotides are TGTGCCAGCAGTGAGTGGGGGTGGGGCCGGATAGAAGAGACCCAGTACTTC. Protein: CASSEWGWGRIEETQYF.

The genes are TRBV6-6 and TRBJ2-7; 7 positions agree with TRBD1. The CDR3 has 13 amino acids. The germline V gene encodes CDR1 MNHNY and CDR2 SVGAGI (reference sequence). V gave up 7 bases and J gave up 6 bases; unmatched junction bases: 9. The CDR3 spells CASTALRGSEQYF. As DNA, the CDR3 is TGTGCCAGCACCGCTCTCAGGGGGAGCGAGCAGTACTTC.

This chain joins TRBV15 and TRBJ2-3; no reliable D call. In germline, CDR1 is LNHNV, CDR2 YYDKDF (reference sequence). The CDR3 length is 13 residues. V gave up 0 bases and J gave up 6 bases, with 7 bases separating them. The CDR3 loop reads CATSRDLLDTQYF. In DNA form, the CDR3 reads TGTGCCACCAGCAGAGACCTACTGGATACGCAGTATTTT. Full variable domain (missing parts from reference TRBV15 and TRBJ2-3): DAMVIQNPRYQVTQFGKPVTLSCSQTLNHNVMYWYQQKSSQAPKLLFHYYDKDFNNEADTPDNFQSRRPNTSFCFLDIRSPGLGDTAMYLCATSRDLLDTQYFGPGTRLTVL.

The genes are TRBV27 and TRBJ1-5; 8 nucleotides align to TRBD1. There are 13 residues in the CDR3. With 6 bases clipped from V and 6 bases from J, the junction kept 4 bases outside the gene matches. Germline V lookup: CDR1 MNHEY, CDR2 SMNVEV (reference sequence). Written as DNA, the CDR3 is TGTGCCAGCAGGGGGACAGGCCTTCAGCCCCAGCATTTT. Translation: CASRGTGLQPQHF.

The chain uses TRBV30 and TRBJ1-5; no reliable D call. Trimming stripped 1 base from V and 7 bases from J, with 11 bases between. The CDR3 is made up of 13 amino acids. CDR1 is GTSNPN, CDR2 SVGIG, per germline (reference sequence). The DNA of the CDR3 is TGTGCCTGGAGTGAGGAGGGAAACCAGCCCCAGCATTTT. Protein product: CAWSEEGNQPQHF. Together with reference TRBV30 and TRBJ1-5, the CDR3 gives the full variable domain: SQTIHQWPATLVQPVGSPLSLECTVEGTSNPNLYWYRQAAGRGLQLLFYSVGIGQISSEVPQNLSASRPQDRQFILSSKKLLLSDSGFYLCAWSEEGNQPQHFGDGTRLSIL.

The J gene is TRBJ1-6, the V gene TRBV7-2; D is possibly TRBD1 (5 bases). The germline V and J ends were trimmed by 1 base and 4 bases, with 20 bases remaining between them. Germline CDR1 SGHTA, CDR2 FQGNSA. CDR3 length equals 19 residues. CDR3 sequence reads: CASSLVGVAPSAYNSPLHF. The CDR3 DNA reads TGTGCCAGCAGCTTAGTGGGGGTTGCACCATCCGCTTATAATTCACCCCTCCACTTT. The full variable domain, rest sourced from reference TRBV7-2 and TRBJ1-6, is GAGVSQSPSNKVTEKGKDVELRCDPISGHTALYWYRQSLGQGLEFLIYFQGNSAPDKSGLPSDRFSAERTGGSVSTLTIQRTQQEDSAVYLCASSLVGVAPSAYNSPLHFGNGTRLTVT.

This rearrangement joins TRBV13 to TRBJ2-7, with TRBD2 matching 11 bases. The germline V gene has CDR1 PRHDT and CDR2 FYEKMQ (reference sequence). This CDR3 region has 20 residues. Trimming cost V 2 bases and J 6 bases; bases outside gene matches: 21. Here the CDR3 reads CASSLRLNPGLAERLSEQYF. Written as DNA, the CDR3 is TGTGCCAGCAGCTTAAGGTTGAACCCGGGACTAGCGGAAAGGCTTAGCGAGCAGTACTTC.

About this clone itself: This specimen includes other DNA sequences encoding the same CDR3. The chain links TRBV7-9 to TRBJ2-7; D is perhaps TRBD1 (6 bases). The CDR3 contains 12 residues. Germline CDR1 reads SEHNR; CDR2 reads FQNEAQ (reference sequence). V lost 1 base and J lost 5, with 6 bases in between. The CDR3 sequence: CASSLGGHEQYF. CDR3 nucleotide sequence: TGTGCCAGCAGCTTAGGGGGGCACGAGCAGTACTTC.

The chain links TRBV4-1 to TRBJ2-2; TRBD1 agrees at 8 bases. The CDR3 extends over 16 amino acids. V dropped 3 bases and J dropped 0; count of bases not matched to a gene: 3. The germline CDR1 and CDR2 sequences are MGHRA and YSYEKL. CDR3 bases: TGCGCCAGCAGCCAGCGGACAGGGACGAACACCGGGGAGCTGTTTTTT. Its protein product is CASSQRTGTNTGELFF.